This T cell receptor (beta chain) was sequenced for a study of blood T cell repertoires in COVID-19. The J segment lost 6 bases and the V segment lost 3 bases, leaving 4 bases of the junction unmatched. The CDR3 covers 14 residues. CDR1 SGHVS and CDR2 FNYEAQ come from the germline V gene. As handled by the study authors: Amplifying reference gene primers gave estimates of nucleated cell counts. Sequenced by immunoSEQ multiplex PCR; TCRdb stores in-frame clones only, minus some. That table supplies the V and J calls and clone size; D and trimming were determined from the DNA. The sample consists of about 160,000 clones, more than 75% of them appearing once.

The sequence was obtained from a man aged 35 to 55 with acute or convalescent COVID-19. The chain uses TRBV7-6 and TRBJ2-7; TRBD2 matches 11 bases. Sequencing was done on a sample of peripheral blood. Written as DNA, the CDR3 is TGTGCCAGCAGCTTCCTAGCGGGGGGCCCCGAGCAGTACTTC. Its protein is CASSFLAGGPEQYF.